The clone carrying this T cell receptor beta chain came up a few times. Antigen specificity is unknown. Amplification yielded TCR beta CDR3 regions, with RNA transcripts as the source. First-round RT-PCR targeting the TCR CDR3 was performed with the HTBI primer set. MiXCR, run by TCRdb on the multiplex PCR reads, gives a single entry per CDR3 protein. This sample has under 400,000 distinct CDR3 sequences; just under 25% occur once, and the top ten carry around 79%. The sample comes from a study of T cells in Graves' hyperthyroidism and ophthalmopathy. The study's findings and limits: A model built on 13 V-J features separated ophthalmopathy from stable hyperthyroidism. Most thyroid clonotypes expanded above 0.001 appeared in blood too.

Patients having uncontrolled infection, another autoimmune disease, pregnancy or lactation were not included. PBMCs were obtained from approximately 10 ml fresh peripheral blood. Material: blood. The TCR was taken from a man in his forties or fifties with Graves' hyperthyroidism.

The CDR3: CASSLRFGGKQNTEAFF. DNA for the CDR3: TGTGCCAGCAGCTTGCGATTCGGAGGAAAACAGAACACTGAAGCTTTCTTT. The V call is TRBV5-6, the J call TRBJ1-1; D is unresolved. The CDR3 extends over 17 amino acids. Germline loops: CDR1 SGHDT, CDR2 YYEEEE. Trimming took 1 base from V and 1 from J, leaving 17 bases between them.